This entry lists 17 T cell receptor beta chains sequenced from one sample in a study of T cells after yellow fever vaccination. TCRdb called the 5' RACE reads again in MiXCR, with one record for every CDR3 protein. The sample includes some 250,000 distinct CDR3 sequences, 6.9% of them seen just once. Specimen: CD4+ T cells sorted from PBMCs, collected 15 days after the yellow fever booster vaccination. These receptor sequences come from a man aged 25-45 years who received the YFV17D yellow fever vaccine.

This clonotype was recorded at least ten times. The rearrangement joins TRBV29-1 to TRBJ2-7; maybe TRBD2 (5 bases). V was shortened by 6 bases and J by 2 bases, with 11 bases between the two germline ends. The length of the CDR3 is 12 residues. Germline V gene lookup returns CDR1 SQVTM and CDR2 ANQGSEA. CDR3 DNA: TGCAGCGTGAGGGAGAACCCCTACGAGCAGTACTTC. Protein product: CSVRENPYEQYF.

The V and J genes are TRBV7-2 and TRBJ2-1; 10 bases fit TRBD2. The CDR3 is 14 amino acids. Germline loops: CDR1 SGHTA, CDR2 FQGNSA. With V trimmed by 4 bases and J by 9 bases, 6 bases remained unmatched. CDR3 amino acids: CASSSAGGGAEQFF. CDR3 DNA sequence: TGTGCCAGCAGCTCAGCGGGAGGGGGGGCTGAGCAGTTCTTC.

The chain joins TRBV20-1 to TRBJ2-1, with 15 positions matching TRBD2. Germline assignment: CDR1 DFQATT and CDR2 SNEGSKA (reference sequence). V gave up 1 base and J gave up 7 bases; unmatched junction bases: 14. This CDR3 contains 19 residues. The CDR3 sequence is CSARVGGGLAGGIGNEQFF. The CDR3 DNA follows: TGCAGTGCTAGAGTAGGGGGGGGACTAGCGGGAGGCATAGGAAATGAGCAGTTCTTC.

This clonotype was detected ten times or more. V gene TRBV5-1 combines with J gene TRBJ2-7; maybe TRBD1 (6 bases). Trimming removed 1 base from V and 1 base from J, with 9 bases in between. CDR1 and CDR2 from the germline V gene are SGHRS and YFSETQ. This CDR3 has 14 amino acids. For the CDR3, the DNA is TGCGCCAGCAGCTTGCCCGACAGGTCCTACGAGCAGTACTTC. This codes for CASSLPDRSYEQYF.

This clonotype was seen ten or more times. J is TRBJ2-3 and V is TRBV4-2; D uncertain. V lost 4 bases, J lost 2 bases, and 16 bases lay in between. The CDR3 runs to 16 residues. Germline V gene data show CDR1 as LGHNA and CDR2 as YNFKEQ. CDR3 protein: CASSPQYASNTDTQYF. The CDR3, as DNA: TGTGCCAGCAGCCCCCAGTACGCGTCGAACACAGATACGCAGTATTTT.

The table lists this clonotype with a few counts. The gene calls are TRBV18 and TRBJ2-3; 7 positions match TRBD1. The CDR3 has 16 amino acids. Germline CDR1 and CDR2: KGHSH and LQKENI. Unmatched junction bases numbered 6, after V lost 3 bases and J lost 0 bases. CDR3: CASSPTRQGSTDTQYF. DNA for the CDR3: TGTGCCAGCTCACCTACACGACAGGGTAGCACAGATACGCAGTATTTT.

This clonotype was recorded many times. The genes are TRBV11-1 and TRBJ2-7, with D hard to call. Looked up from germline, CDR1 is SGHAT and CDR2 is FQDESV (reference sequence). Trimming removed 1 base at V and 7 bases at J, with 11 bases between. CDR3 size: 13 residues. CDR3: CASSLGIYEEQYF. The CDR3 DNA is TGTGCCAGCAGCTTAGGGATCTACGAGGAGCAGTACTTC.

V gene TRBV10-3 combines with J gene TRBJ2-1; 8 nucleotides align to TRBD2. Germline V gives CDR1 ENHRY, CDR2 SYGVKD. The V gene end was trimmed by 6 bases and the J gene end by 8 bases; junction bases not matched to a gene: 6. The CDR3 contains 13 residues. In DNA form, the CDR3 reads TGTGCCATCAGGGACGGACTAGCCGATGAGCAGTTCTTC. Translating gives CAIRDGLADEQFF.

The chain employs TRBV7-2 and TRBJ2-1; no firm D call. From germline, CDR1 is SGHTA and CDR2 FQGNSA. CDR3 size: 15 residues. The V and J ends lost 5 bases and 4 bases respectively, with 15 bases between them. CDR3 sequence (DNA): TGTGCCAGCAGCCCCCGGTGGGTGATATACAATGAGCAGTTCTTC. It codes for CASSPRWVIYNEQFF.

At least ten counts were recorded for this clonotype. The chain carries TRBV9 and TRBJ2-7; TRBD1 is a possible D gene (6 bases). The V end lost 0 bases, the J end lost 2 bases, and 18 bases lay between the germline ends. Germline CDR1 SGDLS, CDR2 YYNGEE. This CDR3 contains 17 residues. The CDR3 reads CASSVGDGSDRPYEQYF. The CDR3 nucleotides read TGTGCCAGCAGCGTAGGAGATGGGAGCGACAGGCCCTACGAGCAGTACTTC.

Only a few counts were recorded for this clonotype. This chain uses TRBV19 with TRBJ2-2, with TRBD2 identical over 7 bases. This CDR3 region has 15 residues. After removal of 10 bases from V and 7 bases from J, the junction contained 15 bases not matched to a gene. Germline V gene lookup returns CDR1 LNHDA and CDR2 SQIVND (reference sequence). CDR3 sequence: CATVSRGGSLGELFF. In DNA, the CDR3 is TGTGCCACCGTTAGCCGGGGAGGGTCGCTCGGGGAGCTGTTTTTT.

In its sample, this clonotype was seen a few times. The CDR3 loop is CASIPGTANNEQFF. CDR3 coding DNA: TGTGCCAGCATCCCCGGGACGGCCAACAATGAGCAGTTCTTC. The chain uses TRBV12-3 or TRBV12-4 and TRBJ2-1; the D gene could be TRBD1 or TRBD2 (5 bases each). The CDR3 has 14 residues. The V and J ends lost 7 bases and 5 bases respectively, with 15 bases between them.

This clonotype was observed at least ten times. The CDR3 DNA follows: TGCAGTGCTAGAGATCCGGCGGCGAGAGTAGAGCAGTTCTTC. Amino acids: CSARDPAARVEQFF. The rearrangement joins TRBV20-1 to TRBJ2-1; D gene ambiguous. The CDR3 contains 14 residues. Germline CDR1 reads DFQATT; CDR2 reads SNEGSKA (reference sequence). V lost 0 bases and J 10 bases, leaving 16 bases between the germline ends.

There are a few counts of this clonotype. In DNA form, the CDR3 reads TGTGCCAGCAGCTTAGGGACTATCAAAAACATTCAGTACTTC. It specifies CASSLGTIKNIQYF. The V gene is TRBV11-2, the J gene TRBJ2-4, with D tentatively TRBD2 (6 bases). V was clipped by 1 base and J by 3 bases, with 7 bases between them. The CDR3 sequence is 14 residues long. Looked up from germline, CDR1 is SGHAT and CDR2 is FQNNGV.

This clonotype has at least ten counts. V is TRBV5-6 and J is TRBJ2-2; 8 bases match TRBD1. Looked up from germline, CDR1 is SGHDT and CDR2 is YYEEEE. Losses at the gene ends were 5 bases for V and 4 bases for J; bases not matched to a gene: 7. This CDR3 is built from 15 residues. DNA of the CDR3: TGTGCCAGCAGGGGTACTGGACAGGGCACCGGGGAGCTGTTTTTT. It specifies CASRGTGQGTGELFF.

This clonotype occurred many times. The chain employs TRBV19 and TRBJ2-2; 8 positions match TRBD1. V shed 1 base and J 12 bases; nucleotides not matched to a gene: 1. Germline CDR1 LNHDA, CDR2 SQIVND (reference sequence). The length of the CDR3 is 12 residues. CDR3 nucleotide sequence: TGTGCCAGTAGTATAGGACAGGGGAAGCTGTTTTTT. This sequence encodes CASSIGQGKLFF. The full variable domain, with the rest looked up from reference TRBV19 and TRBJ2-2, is DGGITQSPKYLFRKEGQNVTLSCEQNLNHDAMYWYRQDPGQGLRLIYYSQIVNDFQKGDIAEGYSVSREKKESFPLTVTSAQKNPTAFYLCASSIGQGKLFFGEGSRLTVL.

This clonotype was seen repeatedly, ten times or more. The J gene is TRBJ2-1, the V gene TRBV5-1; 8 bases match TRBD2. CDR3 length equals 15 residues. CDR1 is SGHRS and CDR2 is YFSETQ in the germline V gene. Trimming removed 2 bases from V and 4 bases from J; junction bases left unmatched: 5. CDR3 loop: CASSLLAEPYNEQFF. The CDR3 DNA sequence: TGCGCCAGCAGCTTACTAGCGGAGCCGTACAATGAGCAGTTCTTC.